The count of the clone carrying this TCR beta chain is one. No antigen is known for it. The data stem from a study of CD8 T cells in Susac syndrome. Findings and caveats of the study: Regarding the TCR sequencing and HLA analysis, the study admitted that a relatively small number of individuals were involved.

The multiple sclerosis control group comprised treatment-naive patients with stable or active relapsing-remitting disease. While CD8+ and CD4+ T cells were isolated negatively, TEMRA cells were enriched by FACS. Germline CDR1 SGHNT, CDR2 YYREEE (reference sequence). CDR3 length equals 14 residues. The trim removed 2 bases at V and 5 bases at J, leaving 6 bases unmatched. The RNA input was roughly 0.45 to 1 ug, and it was reverse transcribed with random hexamers. Coverage of TCR beta CDR3 amplification by immunoSEQ multiplex PCR extended to 54 Vbeta and 13 Jbeta. TCRdb processed the immunoSEQ multiplex PCR reads anew with MiXCR; each CDR3 protein has one entry. The sample yields some 120,000 distinct CDR3 sequences, roughly 94% seen once.

The sequenced sample was CD4+ T cells from PBMCs. The chain links TRBV5-4 to TRBJ2-5, with 7 bases that match TRBD2. The clonotype was recovered from a human donor with multiple sclerosis. In DNA form, the CDR3 reads TGTGCCAGCAGCTTAGTGGGGGGGGTCGAGACCCAGTACTTC. It yields the protein CASSLVGGVETQYF.